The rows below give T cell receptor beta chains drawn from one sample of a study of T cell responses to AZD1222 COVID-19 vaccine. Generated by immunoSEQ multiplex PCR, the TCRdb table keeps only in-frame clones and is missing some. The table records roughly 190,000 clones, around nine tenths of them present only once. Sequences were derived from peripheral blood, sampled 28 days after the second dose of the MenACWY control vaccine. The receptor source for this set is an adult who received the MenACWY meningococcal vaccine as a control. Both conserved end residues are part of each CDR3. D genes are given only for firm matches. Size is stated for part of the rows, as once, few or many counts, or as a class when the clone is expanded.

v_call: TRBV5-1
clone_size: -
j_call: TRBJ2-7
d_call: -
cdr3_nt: TGCGCCAGCAGCTTTAGGTCGACTTCTCCCTACGAGCAGTACTTC
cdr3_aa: CASSFRSTSPYEQYF

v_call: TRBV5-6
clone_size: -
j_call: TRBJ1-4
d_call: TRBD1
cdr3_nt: TGTGCCAGCAGCACACGGACAGGGGAGCGAAAACTGTTTTTT
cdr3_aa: CASSTRTGERKLFF

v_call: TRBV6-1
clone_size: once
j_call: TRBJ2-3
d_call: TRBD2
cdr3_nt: TGTGCCAGCAGTGAAGCGGGAGGGAGGCTTGGAGCGGGTACGCAGTATTTT
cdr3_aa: CASSEAGGRLGAGTQYF

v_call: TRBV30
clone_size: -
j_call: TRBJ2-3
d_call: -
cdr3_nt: TGTGCCTGGAGTGTCGACAGTACCTCAGATACGCAGTATTTT
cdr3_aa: CAWSVDSTSDTQYF

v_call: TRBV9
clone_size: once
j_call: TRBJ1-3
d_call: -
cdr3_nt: TGTGCCAGCAGCGTAAGCTGGAGAAGCTCTGGAAACACCATATATTTT
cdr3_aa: CASSVSWRSSGNTIYF

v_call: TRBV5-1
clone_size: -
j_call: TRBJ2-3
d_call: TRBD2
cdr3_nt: TGCGCCAGCAGCCCCCGGGTAGCGGGGGGTGGTACGCAGTATTTT
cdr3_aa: CASSPRVAGGGTQYF

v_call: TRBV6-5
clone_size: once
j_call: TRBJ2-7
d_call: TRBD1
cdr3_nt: TGTGCCAGCAAGGACAGGGTCAACGAGCAGTACTTC
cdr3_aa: CASKDRVNEQYF

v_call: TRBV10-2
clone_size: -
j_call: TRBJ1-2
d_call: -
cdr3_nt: TGCGCCAGCAGTGGGGCAGTTCAGGAGGATGGCTACACCTTC
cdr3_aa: CASSGAVQEDGYTF

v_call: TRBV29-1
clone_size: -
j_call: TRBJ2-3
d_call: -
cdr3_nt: TGCAGCGTTGAAGGAGGCGGGGGCTACACAGATACGCAGTATTTT
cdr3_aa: CSVEGGGGYTDTQYF

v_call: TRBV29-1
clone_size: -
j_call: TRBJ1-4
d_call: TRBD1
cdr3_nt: TGCAGCGTTGAAGGATGGGACAGGGAGGAAGGAGTTGAAAAACTGTTTTTT
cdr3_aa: CSVEGWDREEGVEKLFF

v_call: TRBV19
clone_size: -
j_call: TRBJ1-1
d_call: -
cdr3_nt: TGTGCCAGTAGCGCAGGGTCGAACACTGAAGCTTTCTTT
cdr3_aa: CASSAGSNTEAFF

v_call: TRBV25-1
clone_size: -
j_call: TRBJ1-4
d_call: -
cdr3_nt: TGTGCCAGCAGTGAGTTTGGGGGGGTGGGAGAAAAACTGTTTTTT
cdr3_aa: CASSEFGGVGEKLFF

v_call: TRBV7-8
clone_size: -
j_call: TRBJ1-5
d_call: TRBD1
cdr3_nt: TGTGCCAGCAGCCCGGGACAGGGGGATCAGCCCCAGCATTTT
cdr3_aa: CASSPGQGDQPQHF

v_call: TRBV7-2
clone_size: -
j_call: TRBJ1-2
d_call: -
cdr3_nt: TGTGCCAGCAGCTTAGGCGACAGAAACTATGGCTACACCTTC
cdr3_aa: CASSLGDRNYGYTF

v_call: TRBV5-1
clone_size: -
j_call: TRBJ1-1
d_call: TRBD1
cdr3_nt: TGCGCCAGCAGCCTTGGACAGGGGAAAGCTTTCTTT
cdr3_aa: CASSLGQGKAFF

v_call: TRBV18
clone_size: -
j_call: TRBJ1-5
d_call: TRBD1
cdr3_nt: TGTGCCAGCTCACCACGCCAGGGGGGGAATCAGCCCCAGCATTTT
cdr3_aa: CASSPRQGGNQPQHF

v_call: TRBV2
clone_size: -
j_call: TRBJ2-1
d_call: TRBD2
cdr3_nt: TGTGCCAGCAGATCTTCTAGCGGGAGCTACAATGAGCAGTTCTTC
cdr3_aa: CASRSSSGSYNEQFF

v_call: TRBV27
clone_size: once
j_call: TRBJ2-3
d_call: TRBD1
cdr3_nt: TGTGCCAGCACCCGGACAGGAGGCACAGATACGCAGTATTTT
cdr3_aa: CASTRTGGTDTQYF

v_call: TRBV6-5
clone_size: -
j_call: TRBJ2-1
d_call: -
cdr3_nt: TGTGCCAGCAGTCGTACAGGGCCCCCCTACAATGAGCAGTTCTTC
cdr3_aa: CASSRTGPPYNEQFF

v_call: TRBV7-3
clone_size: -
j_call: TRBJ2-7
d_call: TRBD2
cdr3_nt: TGTGCCAGCAGCTTAAGGTCGTCGGTGAGCGGGAGTGCCTACGAGCAGTACTTC
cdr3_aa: CASSLRSSVSGSAYEQYF

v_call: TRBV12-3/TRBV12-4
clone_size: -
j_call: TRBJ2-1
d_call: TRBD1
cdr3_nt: TGTGCCACCAGGGGGATAAGTGAGCAGTTCTTC
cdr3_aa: CATRGISEQFF

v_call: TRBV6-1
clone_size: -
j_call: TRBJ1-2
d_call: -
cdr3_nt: TGTGCCAGCAGTGAAGCGCAGGGAGGGGGCTACACCTTC
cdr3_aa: CASSEAQGGGYTF

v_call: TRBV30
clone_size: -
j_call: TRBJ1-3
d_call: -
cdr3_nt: TGTGCCTGGAGCCCGGGGGCAGCGGGAAACACCATATATTTT
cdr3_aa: CAWSPGAAGNTIYF